The rows below give T cell receptor beta chains drawn from one sample of a study of T-cell reconstitution after alpha-beta-depleted transplantation in children. TCRdb used MiXCR to reprocess the PCR reads, holding one entry per CDR3 protein. This sample has approximately 350,000 distinct CDR3 sequences, with approximately 10% found just once. Sample: PBMCs from the stem cell graft donor, taken from the stem cell graft. These receptors were taken from a human donor who donated a stem cell graft to a child with acute lymphoblastic leukemia. Each CDR3 is given with its conserved first and last residue. The D gene is left open where the match is weak.

V: TRBV7-9
D: NA
CDR3: CASSLPGRRETQYF

V: TRBV5-1
D: NA
CDR3: CASSLLGLAARGGETQYF

V: TRBV5-1
D: TRBD1
CDR3: CASSFRTTGDEQYF

V: TRBV3-1
D: NA
CDR3: CASSRGTERNGELFF

V: TRBV28
D: TRBD1
CDR3: CASSHPPGQGTDTQYF

V: TRBV28
D: NA
CDR3: CASSYRDYNEQFF

V: TRBV27
D: NA
CDR3: CASKRAASYEQYF

V: TRBV9
D: TRBD1
CDR3: CASSVVRQGGTEAFF

V: TRBV10-3
D: NA
CDR3: CATRAGGPYNEQFF

V: TRBV7-3
D: NA
CDR3: CASSPLAREDTQYF

V: TRBV7-6
D: TRBD2
CDR3: CASSPPASGYIEQFF

V: TRBV20-1
D: NA
CDR3: CSARDSIIADNEQFF

V: TRBV29-1
D: NA
CDR3: CSVQAVGAPEAFF

V: TRBV10-3
D: TRBD2
CDR3: CAISPGTSGTDTQYF

V: TRBV12-3/TRBV12-4
D: TRBD2
CDR3: CASSPTLNLAGGPYEQYF

V: TRBV3-1
D: NA
CDR3: CASSRLPNEQFF

V: TRBV4-3
D: NA
CDR3: CASSRGEDSSYEQYF

V: TRBV12-3/TRBV12-4
D: TRBD1
CDR3: CASSAGTGGRTGELFF

V: TRBV4-1
D: TRBD1
CDR3: CASRQGSVNTEAFF

V: TRBV20-1
D: NA
CDR3: CSAGGGVGFDQPQHF

V: TRBV4-1
D: NA
CDR3: CASSQLGPRGYEQYF

V: TRBV7-9
D: NA
CDR3: CASSLGGLSGANVLTF